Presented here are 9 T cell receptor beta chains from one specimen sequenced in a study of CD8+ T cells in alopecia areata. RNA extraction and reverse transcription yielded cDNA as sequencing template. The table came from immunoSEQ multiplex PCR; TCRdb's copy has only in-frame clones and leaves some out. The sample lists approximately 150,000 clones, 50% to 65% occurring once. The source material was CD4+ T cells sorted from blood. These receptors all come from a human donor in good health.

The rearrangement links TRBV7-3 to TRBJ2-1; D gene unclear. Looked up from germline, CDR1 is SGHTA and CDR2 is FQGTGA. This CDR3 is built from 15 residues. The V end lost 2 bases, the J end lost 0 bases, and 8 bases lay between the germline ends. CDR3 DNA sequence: TGTGCCAGCAGCTTAGGTTCGAGCTCCTACAATGAGCAGTTCTTC. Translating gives CASSLGSSSYNEQFF.

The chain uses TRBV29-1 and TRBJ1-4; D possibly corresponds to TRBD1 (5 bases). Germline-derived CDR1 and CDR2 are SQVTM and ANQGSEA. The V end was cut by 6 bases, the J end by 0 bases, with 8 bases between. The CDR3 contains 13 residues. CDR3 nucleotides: TGCAGCGTGGGGGGGACAACTAATGAAAAACTGTTTTTT. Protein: CSVGGTTNEKLFF.

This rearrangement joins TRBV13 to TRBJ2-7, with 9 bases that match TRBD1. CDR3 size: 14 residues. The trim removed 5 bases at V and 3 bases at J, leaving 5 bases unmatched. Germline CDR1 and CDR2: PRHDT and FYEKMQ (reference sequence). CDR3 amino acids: CASSAPGQGYEQYF. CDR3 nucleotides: TGTGCCAGCAGCGCGCCGGGACAGGGCTACGAGCAGTACTTC.

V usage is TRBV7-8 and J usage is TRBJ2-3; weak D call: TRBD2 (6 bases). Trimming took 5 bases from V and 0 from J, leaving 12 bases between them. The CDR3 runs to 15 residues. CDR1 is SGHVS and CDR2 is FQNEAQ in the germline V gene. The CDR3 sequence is CASSLLSGSTDTQYF. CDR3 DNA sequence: TGTGCCAGCAGCCTGCTTAGCGGCAGCACAGATACGCAGTATTTT. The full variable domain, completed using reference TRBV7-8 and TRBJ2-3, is GAGVSQSPRYKVAKRGQDVALRCDPISGHVSLFWYQQALGQGPEFLTYFQNEAQLDKSGLPSDRFFAERPEGSVSTLKIQRTQQEDSAVYLCASSLLSGSTDTQYFGPGTRLTVL.

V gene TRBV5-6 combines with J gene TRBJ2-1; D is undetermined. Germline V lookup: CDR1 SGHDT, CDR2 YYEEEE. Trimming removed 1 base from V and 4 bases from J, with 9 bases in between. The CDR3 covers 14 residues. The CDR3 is CASSLTPEYNEQFF. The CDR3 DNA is TGTGCCAGCAGCTTGACGCCGGAGTACAATGAGCAGTTCTTC.

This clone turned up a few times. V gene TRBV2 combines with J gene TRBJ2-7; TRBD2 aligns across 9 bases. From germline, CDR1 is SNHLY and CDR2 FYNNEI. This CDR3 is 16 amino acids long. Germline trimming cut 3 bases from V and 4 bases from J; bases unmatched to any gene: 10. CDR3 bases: TGTGCCAGCAGTGACGCGGGAGGGCGGAATTGGTACGAGCAGTACTTC. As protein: CASSDAGGRNWYEQYF.

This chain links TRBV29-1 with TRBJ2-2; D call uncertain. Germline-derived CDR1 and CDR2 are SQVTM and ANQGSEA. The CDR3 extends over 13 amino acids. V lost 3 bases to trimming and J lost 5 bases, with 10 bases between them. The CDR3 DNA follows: TGCAGCGTTGACCCCGCTAGGACCGGGGAGCTGTTTTTT. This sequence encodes CSVDPARTGELFF.

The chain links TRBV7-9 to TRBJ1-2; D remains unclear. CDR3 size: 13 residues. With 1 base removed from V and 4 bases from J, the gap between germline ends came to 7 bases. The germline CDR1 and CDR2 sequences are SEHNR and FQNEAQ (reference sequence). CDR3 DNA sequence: TGTGCCAGCAGCTTAGGAAAAACCTATGGCTACACCTTC. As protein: CASSLGKTYGYTF.

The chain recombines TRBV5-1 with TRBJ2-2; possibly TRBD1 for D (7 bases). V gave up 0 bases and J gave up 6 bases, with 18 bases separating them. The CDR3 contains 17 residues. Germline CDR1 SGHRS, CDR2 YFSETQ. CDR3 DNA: TGCGCCAGCAGCTTGGACAACGTTATCAGGGGGGCCGGGGAGCTGTTTTTT. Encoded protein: CASSLDNVIRGAGELFF.